Here is one TCR beta chain with its context. Its cognate antigen is unknown. The method was immunoSEQ multiplex PCR; TCRdb's version includes in-frame clones alone and lacks a portion of them. The table has about 200,000 clones, roughly 92% seen once. This CDR3 has 14 amino acids. Germline CDR1 reads SGHTA; CDR2 reads FQGTGA. V shed 6 bases and J shed 0 bases, with 11 bases lying between them. The record originates from a study of T cell responses to AZD1222 COVID-19 vaccine. Study observations and caveats: The CD4 TCRs associated with vaccination extended across spike and predominated at 160-218 and 743-854. Per reports, nearly half of all spike-specific TCRs target regions that are unmutated in variants. Repertoire samples came only from after the peak T cell response.

V is TRBV7-3 and J is TRBJ1-1; D uncertain. Sequencing used peripheral blood, obtained 28 days after the second AZD1222 dose. The sequence was obtained from an adult who received the AZD1222 COVID-19 vaccine. CDR3 DNA sequence: TGTGCCAGCAGACTCGGACCGATGAACACTGAAGCTTTCTTT. Residues: CASRLGPMNTEAFF.